This TCR beta chain originates from a study of identical twins. General study points: Researchers caution that invariant MAIT and iNKT cells could partly confound zero-insertion analyses.

The CDR3 spans 15 residues. Trimming cost V 7 bases and J 0 bases; bases outside gene matches: 6. Looked up from germline, CDR1 is SEHNR and CDR2 is FQNEAQ (reference sequence). This clonotype occurred a few times. What it binds is not known. MiXCR, run by TCRdb on the 5' RACE reads, gives a single entry per CDR3 protein. The table lists a few hundred thousand distinct CDR3 sequences, approximately 17% of them singletons. This TCR came from a man in his fifties in good health. V usage is TRBV7-9 and J usage is TRBJ2-1; 7 bases are a match to TRBD1. The source material was naive T cells sorted from blood. The CDR3: CASNHGTVSYNEQFF. DNA for the CDR3: TGTGCCAGCAACCACGGGACAGTCTCCTACAATGAGCAGTTCTTC.